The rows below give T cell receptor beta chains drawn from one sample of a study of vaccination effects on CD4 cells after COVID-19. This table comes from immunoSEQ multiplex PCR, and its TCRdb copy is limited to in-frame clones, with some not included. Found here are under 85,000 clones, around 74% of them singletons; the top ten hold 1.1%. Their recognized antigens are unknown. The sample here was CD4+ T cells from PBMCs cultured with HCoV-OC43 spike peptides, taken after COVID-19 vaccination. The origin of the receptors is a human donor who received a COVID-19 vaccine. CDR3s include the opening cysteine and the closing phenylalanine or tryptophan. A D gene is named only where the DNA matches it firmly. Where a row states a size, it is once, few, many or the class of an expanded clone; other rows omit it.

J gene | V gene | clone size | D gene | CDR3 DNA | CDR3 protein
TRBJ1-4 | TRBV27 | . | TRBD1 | TGTGCCAGCAGTCAGGCTGGGACAGGGGGCGATGAAAAACTGTTTTTT | CASSQAGTGGDEKLFF
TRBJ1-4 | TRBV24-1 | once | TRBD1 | TGTGCCACCAGTGATCCGGGACAGGGGGGTGAAAAACTGTTTTTT | CATSDPGQGGEKLFF
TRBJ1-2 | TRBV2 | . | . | TGTGCCAGCAGTGGATCCGGGACATTCTACGGCTACACCTTC | CASSGSGTFYGYTF
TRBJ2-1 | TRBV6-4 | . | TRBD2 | TGTGCCAGCAGTGGACTAGCGGGGGGGCCTAGGCAGTTCTTC | CASSGLAGGPRQFF
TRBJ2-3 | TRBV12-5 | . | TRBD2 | TGTGCTAGTGGTTTCGCCAGAGCGGGGTATAGCACAGATACGCAGTATTTT | CASGFARAGYSTDTQYF
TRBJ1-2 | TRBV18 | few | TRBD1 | TGTGCCAGCTCATCTGGCAGGGGGCAGGATGGCTACACCTTC | CASSSGRGQDGYTF
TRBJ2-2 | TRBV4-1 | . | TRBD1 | TGCGCCAGCAGCCTTAGCCACGGGACAGCGAACACCGGGGAGCTGTTTTTT | CASSLSHGTANTGELFF
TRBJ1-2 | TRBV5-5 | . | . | TGTGCCAGCAGCCCGCCGCAGGGCGACTATGGCTACACCTTC | CASSPPQGDYGYTF
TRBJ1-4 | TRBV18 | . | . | TGTGCCAGCTCCTCCGGGGGCGTTGATGAAAAACTGTTTTTT | CASSSGGVDEKLFF
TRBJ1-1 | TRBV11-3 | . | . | TGTGCCAGCAGCTTTGCAATGAACACTGAAGCTTTCTTT | CASSFAMNTEAFF
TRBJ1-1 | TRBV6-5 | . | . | TGTGCCAGCAGCCGAGGGGGAATGAACACTGAAGCTTTCTTT | CASSRGGMNTEAFF
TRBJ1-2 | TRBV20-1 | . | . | TGCAGTGCTAGTCGGGCTCTTGGCTACACCTTC | CSASRALGYTF
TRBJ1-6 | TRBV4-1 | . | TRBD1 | TGCGCCAGCAGCACCCCGACAGGGGTAGGGTCACCCCTCCACTTT | CASSTPTGVGSPLHF
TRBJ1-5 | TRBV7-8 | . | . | TGTGCCAGCAGCTTATCGGCAGGCGCCAGCAATCAGCCCCAGCATTTT | CASSLSAGASNQPQHF
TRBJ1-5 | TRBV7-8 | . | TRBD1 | TGTGCCAGCAGCATACGGACAGGGATCGGCAATCAGCCCCAGCATTTT | CASSIRTGIGNQPQHF
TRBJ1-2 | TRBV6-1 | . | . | TGTGCCAGCAGTGAAACTAGGACGAATATAGGGGGCTACACCTTC | CASSETRTNIGGYTF
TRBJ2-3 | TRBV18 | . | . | TGTGCCAGCTCACCACCGATAGTCACAGATACGCAGTATTTT | CASSPPIVTDTQYF
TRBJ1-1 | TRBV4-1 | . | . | TGCGCCAGCAGCCAAGTCAGTTACACTGAAGCTTTCTTT | CASSQVSYTEAFF
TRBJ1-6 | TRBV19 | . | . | TGTGCCAGTAGTATCGGAAACTTTCAAGCCTATAATTCACCCCTCCACTTT | CASSIGNFQAYNSPLHF
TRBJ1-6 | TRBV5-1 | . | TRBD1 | TGCGCCAGCACCAAAACGGGACAGGAAGGTTCACCCCTCCACTTT | CASTKTGQEGSPLHF
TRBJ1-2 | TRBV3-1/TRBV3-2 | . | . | TGTGCCAGCAGCCCGGACACTAACTATGGCTACACCTTC | CASSPDTNYGYTF
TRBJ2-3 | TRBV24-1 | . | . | TGTGCCACCAGTGATCGGGGCACAGATACGCAGTATTTT | CATSDRGTDTQYF
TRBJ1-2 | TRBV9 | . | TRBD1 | TGTGCCAGCAGCTTTGACAGGGGAAATGGCTATGGCTACACCTTC | CASSFDRGNGYGYTF
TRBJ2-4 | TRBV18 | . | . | TGTGCCAGCTCACCGCCGGGGCGCGAAAACATTCAGTACTTC | CASSPPGRENIQYF
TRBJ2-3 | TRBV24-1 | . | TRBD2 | TGTGCCACCAGTCGAGCGGGGGGCAGCACAGATACGCAGTATTTT | CATSRAGGSTDTQYF
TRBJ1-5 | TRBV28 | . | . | TGTGCCAGCAGTCCGGCGCAGGGTTTTAGCAATCAGCCCCAGCATTTT | CASSPAQGFSNQPQHF
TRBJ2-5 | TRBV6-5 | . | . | TGTGCCAGCAGTAACAGGGCCCGAGAGACCCAGTACTTC | CASSNRARETQYF
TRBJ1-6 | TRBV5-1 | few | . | TGCGCCAGCAGCTTGGTGAGGGGAGTCTCTCATTCACCCCTCCACTTT | CASSLVRGVSHSPLHF
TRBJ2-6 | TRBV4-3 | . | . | TGCGCCAGCAGCCAAGGGGGGAGTTTTAACTCTGGGGCCAACGTCCTGACTTTC | CASSQGGSFNSGANVLTF
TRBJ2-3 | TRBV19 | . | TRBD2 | TGTGCCAGTAGGGGGGGAGGGGCAGGCGATACGCAGTATTTT | CASRGGGAGDTQYF
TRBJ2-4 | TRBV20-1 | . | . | TGCAGTGCTAGTTTCTGGCGGGGATTAGCCAAAAACATTCAGTACTTC | CSASFWRGLAKNIQYF
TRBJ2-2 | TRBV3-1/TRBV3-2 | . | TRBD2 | TGTGCCAGCAGCCCGTCTAGCGGGGCCGGGGAGCTGTTTTTT | CASSPSSGAGELFF